The 29 T cell receptor beta chains reported below all come from one sample, sequenced in a study of shared clonotypes between healthy human individuals. Produced via immunoSEQ multiplex PCR; TCRdb's table is partial and in-frame only. The data contain about 2 million clones, about 95% of them singletons. CD8 cells regarded as naive lacked CD45RO, were positively chosen for CCR7, and omitted terminally differentiated effector memory CD45RA+ cells. Sequencing was performed on naive CD8+ T cells sorted from blood. Source of these receptors: a man aged 18 to 30 in good health.

The rearrangement uses TRBV30 and TRBJ1-1, with 8 bases identical to TRBD1. This CDR3 is built from 15 residues. Germline-derived CDR1 and CDR2 are GTSNPN and SVGIG (reference sequence). Trimming removed 3 bases from V and 3 bases from J; junction bases left unmatched: 9. The CDR3 is CAWRARGLGYTEAFF. In DNA form, the CDR3 reads TGTGCCTGGAGGGCCAGGGGGCTAGGTTACACTGAAGCTTTCTTT.

This chain's CDR3 is CASSLSSGLDHEQFF. The CDR3 bases are TGTGCCAGCAGCTTAAGTAGCGGGTTGGACCATGAGCAGTTCTTC. The chain couples TRBV13 to TRBJ2-1; 7 positions match TRBD2. Germline assignment: CDR1 PRHDT and CDR2 FYEKMQ (reference sequence). V shed 2 bases, J shed 8 bases, and the junction held 9 bases outside the gene matches. The CDR3 length is 15 residues.

The rearrangement joins TRBV10-2 to TRBJ2-7; 7 bases are a match to TRBD1. The V segment lost 6 bases and the J segment 3 bases; nucleotides outside the gene matches: 5. CDR1 is WSHSY and CDR2 is SAAADI in the germline V gene. This CDR3 has 13 amino acids. CDR3 in amino acids: CASRGTDYYEQYF. DNA for the CDR3: TGCGCCAGCAGGGGGACAGACTACTACGAGCAGTACTTC.

V usage is TRBV6-6 and J usage is TRBJ1-1, with 8 bases matching TRBD1. The CDR3 has 16 residues. Trimming removed 0 bases from V and 3 bases from J; junction bases left unmatched: 6. From germline, CDR1 is MNHNY and CDR2 SVGAGI (reference sequence). DNA for the CDR3: TGTGCCAGCAGTTACTCAGCAGACAGGGGTGACACTGAAGCTTTCTTT. As protein: CASSYSADRGDTEAFF.

The chain carries TRBV15 and TRBJ2-7; 9 positions agree with TRBD1. This CDR3 contains 15 residues. Germline CDR1 LNHNV, CDR2 YYDKDF (reference sequence). The V gene end was trimmed by 2 bases and the J gene end by 3 bases; junction bases not matched to a gene: 5. The CDR3 protein is CATSRPGQGDYEQYF. CDR3 DNA sequence: TGTGCCACCAGCAGACCGGGACAGGGAGACTACGAGCAGTACTTC. The variable domain in full, completed from reference TRBV15 and TRBJ2-7, reads DAMVIQNPRYQVTQFGKPVTLSCSQTLNHNVMYWYQQKSSQAPKLLFHYYDKDFNNEADTPDNFQSRRPNTSFCFLDIRSPGLGDTAMYLCATSRPGQGDYEQYFGPGTRLTVT.

This chain links TRBV6-5 with TRBJ1-5; possibly TRBD1 for D (6 bases). This CDR3 is built from 15 residues. Trimming took 0 bases from V and 4 from J, leaving 10 bases between them. Germline-derived CDR1 and CDR2 are MNHEY and SVGAGI. The CDR3 DNA sequence: TGTGCCAGCAGTTACTCCCACACAGGGAATCAGCCCCAGCATTTT. As protein: CASSYSHTGNQPQHF.

This clone was counted a single time. The chain joins TRBV27 to TRBJ1-4, with 7 bases aligning to TRBD1. The ends lost 3 bases at V and 3 bases at J; junction bases unmatched: 7. The CDR3 sequence is 16 residues long. CDR1 MNHEY and CDR2 SMNVEV come from the germline V gene (reference sequence). CDR3 DNA sequence: TGTGCCAGCAGTTTCGAGGGGGCCGGACCTAATGAAAAACTGTTTTTT. Translating it yields CASSFEGAGPNEKLFF.

The V and J genes are TRBV4-1 and TRBJ1-1; D unclear. This CDR3 contains 13 residues. CDR1 and CDR2 from the germline V gene are MGHRA and YSYEKL. Deletions cut 1 base from V and 7 bases from J, with 10 bases between. The CDR3 coding sequence is TGCGCCAGCAGCCAAGCCCGGAATTATGAAGCTTTCTTT. It specifies CASSQARNYEAFF.

This chain links TRBV30 with TRBJ2-7; 10 bases are a match to TRBD2. The V and J ends lost 3 bases and 6 bases, in that order; junction bases with no gene match: 23. The CDR3 is made up of 19 amino acids. CDR1 and CDR2 from the germline V gene are GTSNPN and SVGIG (reference sequence). Written as DNA, the CDR3 is TGTGCCTGGAGCCTTTGGAAGGCTAGCGGGGGAGAACTGAACCTCGAGCAGTACTTC. Amino acid sequence: CAWSLWKASGGELNLEQYF.

The chain's CDR3 is CASSSGWGVSTDTQYF. The CDR3 DNA reads as TGTGCCAGCAGCTCCGGCTGGGGGGTGAGCACAGATACGCAGTATTTT. The chain couples TRBV7-2 to TRBJ2-3; maybe TRBD2 (6 bases). Germline values: CDR1 SGHTA, CDR2 FQGNSA. V gave up 4 bases and J gave up 0 bases, with 14 bases separating them. The CDR3 length is 16 residues.

The V and J genes are TRBV27 and TRBJ2-7; D uncertain. V was pared by 4 bases and J by 3 bases, with 7 bases between. CDR1 is MNHEY, CDR2 SMNVEV, per germline (reference sequence). This CDR3 contains 12 residues. CDR3 sequence: CASSSGVYEQYF. The CDR3, as DNA: TGTGCCAGCAGTTCAGGAGTCTACGAGCAGTACTTC.

The chain's CDR3 is CASKTGSSGNQPQHF. CDR3 DNA sequence: TGTGCCAGCAAAACGGGCTCGAGCGGCAATCAGCCCCAGCATTTT. The chain employs TRBV27 and TRBJ1-5, with D hard to call. V lost 7 bases and J lost 2, with 15 bases in between. This CDR3 is 15 amino acids long. CDR1 and CDR2 from the germline V gene are MNHEY and SMNVEV (reference sequence).

In its sample, this clone was seen once. The rearrangement links TRBV5-4 to TRBJ1-2; D is uncertain. The germline V gene has CDR1 SGHNT and CDR2 YYREEE (reference sequence). The V end was cut by 6 bases, the J end by 0 bases, with 9 bases between. The CDR3 loop spans 13 amino acids. The CDR3 loop reads CASTQASNYGYTF. Here the CDR3 DNA reads TGTGCCAGCACCCAGGCTTCTAACTATGGCTACACCTTC.

A note on this clone: The same CDR3 is also encoded by other DNA sequences in this sample. The chain recombines TRBV2 with TRBJ2-7; unclear D gene. V was clipped by 0 bases and J by 0 bases, with 6 bases between them. This CDR3 is built from 14 residues. The germline CDR1 and CDR2 sequences are SNHLY and FYNNEI. For the CDR3, the DNA is TGTGCCAGCAGTGAAGCGGGTTCCTCCTACGAGCAGTACTTC. The encoded protein is CASSEAGSSYEQYF.

This clone appeared a few times. The J gene is TRBJ1-2, the V gene TRBV2; no firm D call. Trimming shortened V by 1 base and J by 5 bases, and 14 bases separated the two germline ends. There are 15 residues in the CDR3. The germline gives CDR1 SNHLY, CDR2 FYNNEI. CDR3 sequence reads: CASSEGSGPSYGYTF. The CDR3 coding sequence is TGTGCCAGCAGTGAAGGGTCAGGCCCCTCATATGGCTACACCTTC.

The V call is TRBV7-9, the J call TRBJ2-7; D could derive from TRBD1 or TRBD2 (5 bases each). The CDR3 totals 16 residues. Germline V gives CDR1 SEHNR, CDR2 FQNEAQ (reference sequence). V lost 3 bases, J lost 0 bases, and 15 bases lay in between. CDR3: CASSFDQGPNSYEQYF. CDR3 nucleotides: TGTGCCAGCAGCTTCGACCAGGGACCTAACTCCTACGAGCAGTACTTC. Full variable domain (remainder filled in from reference TRBV7-9 and TRBJ2-7): DTGVSQNPRHKITKRGQNVTFRCDPISEHNRLYWYRQTLGQGPEFLTYFQNEAQLEKSRLLSDRFSAERPKGSFSTLEIQRTEQGDSAMYLCASSFDQGPNSYEQYFGPGTRLTVT.

The rearrangement joins TRBV27 to TRBJ1-2; TRBD1 matches at 10 bases. After removal of 7 bases from V and 3 bases from J, the junction contained 8 bases not matched to a gene. Germline V gives CDR1 MNHEY, CDR2 SMNVEV (reference sequence). The CDR3 has 15 amino acids. The CDR3 DNA is TGTGCCAGCACCCCGACAGGGGGCGCCCACTATGGCTACACCTTC. It codes for CASTPTGGAHYGYTF.

The chain joins TRBV5-6 to TRBJ2-7; D tentatively reads TRBD1 or TRBD2 (5 bases each). Germline assignment: CDR1 SGHDT and CDR2 YYEEEE. This CDR3 has 15 amino acids. The V end lost 4 bases, the J end lost 5 bases, and 19 bases lay between the germline ends. Here the CDR3 reads CASSRLLGVRDEQYF. CDR3 in DNA: TGTGCCAGCAGCCGACTACTAGGGGTCCGGGACGAGCAGTACTTC.

The chain carries TRBV27 and TRBJ1-6, with D hard to call. From germline, CDR1 is MNHEY and CDR2 SMNVEV (reference sequence). Trimming left V 8 bases short and J 6 bases short, with 14 bases between. The CDR3 spans 14 residues. The CDR3 spells CASHPGRRNSPLHF. As DNA, the CDR3 is TGTGCCAGCCATCCTGGTAGGCGTAATTCACCCCTCCACTTT.

The chain joins TRBV7-9 to TRBJ2-1; 8 bases match TRBD1. The CDR3 loop spans 16 amino acids. CDR1 is SEHNR and CDR2 is FQNEAQ in the germline V gene (reference sequence). The J segment lost 4 bases and the V segment lost 6 bases, leaving 11 bases of the junction unmatched. CDR3 nucleotides: TGTGCCAGCAGTTGGACCGGGACAGGAACTTACAATGAGCAGTTCTTC. Residues: CASSWTGTGTYNEQFF.

This chain connects TRBV9 to TRBJ1-4, with 9 bases matching TRBD1. After removal of 3 bases from V and 0 bases from J, the junction contained 3 bases not matched to a gene. The CDR3 sequence is 16 residues long. Per germline, CDR1 SGDLS and CDR2 YYNGEE. The CDR3 DNA is TGTGCCAGCAGCGCCGGGACAGGGTCAACTAATGAAAAACTGTTTTTT. This encodes CASSAGTGSTNEKLFF. The full variable domain, in which reference TRBV9 and TRBJ1-4 provide the parts outside the CDR3, is DSGVTQTPKHLITATGQRVTLRCSPRSGDLSVYWYQQSLDQGLQFLIQYYNGEERAKGNILERFSAQQFPDLHSELNLSSLELGDSALYFCASSAGTGSTNEKLFFGSGTQLSVL.

This clone was seen once. J is TRBJ2-3 and V is TRBV13; D is undetermined. This CDR3 is built from 14 residues. Trimming stripped 5 bases from V and 1 base from J, with 10 bases between. CDR1 PRHDT and CDR2 FYEKMQ come from the germline V gene (reference sequence). The CDR3 nucleotides read TGTGCCAGCAGCCCCCAAGCCGGCACAGATACGCAGTATTTT. Protein: CASSPQAGTDTQYF.

The V call is TRBV7-2, the J call TRBJ2-7; D is unresolved. CDR3 length: 12 amino acids. Per germline, CDR1 SGHTA and CDR2 FQGNSA. Trimming pared 3 bases from V and 1 base from J, leaving 4 bases between. In DNA form, the CDR3 reads TGTGCCAGCAGCTTTAATTCCTACGAGCAGTACTTC. It yields the protein CASSFNSYEQYF.

J is TRBJ2-7 and V is TRBV27; D gene ambiguous. The ends were cut back, 4 bases at V and 0 bases at J, with 16 bases in the middle. The CDR3 consists of 16 residues. Germline V gene sequence: CDR1 MNHEY, CDR2 SMNVEV (reference sequence). The CDR3 region has the DNA TGTGCCAGCAGTTATGAGGTCGGAAGGAGCTCCTACGAGCAGTACTTC. Translating gives CASSYEVGRSSYEQYF.

This clone appeared once. The gene calls are TRBV27 and TRBJ1-5; 8 bases agree with TRBD1. Looked up from germline, CDR1 is MNHEY and CDR2 is SMNVEV (reference sequence). Germline trimming cut 3 bases from V and 2 bases from J; bases unmatched to any gene: 6. The length of the CDR3 is 16 residues. CDR3 loop: CASSLDRAGGNQPQHF. The CDR3 DNA reads as TGTGCCAGCAGTTTGGACAGGGCGGGTGGCAATCAGCCCCAGCATTTT.

This clone has just one count. The gene calls are TRBV10-2 and TRBJ1-5, with D possibly TRBD1 on 5 matching bases. CDR1 is WSHSY and CDR2 is SAAADI in the germline V gene. V lost 2 bases and J 9 bases, leaving 17 bases between the germline ends. CDR3 length: 15 amino acids. This CDR3 is CASSEMGPHGRPQHF. CDR3 nucleotides: TGCGCCAGCAGTGAGATGGGACCCCATGGGCGGCCCCAGCATTTT.

The gene calls are TRBV7-9 and TRBJ1-4; D is perhaps TRBD1 (5 bases). V lost 5 bases, J lost 2 bases, and 15 bases lay in between. The germline gives CDR1 SEHNR, CDR2 FQNEAQ (reference sequence). The CDR3 runs to 16 residues. As DNA, the CDR3 is TGTGCCAGCAGCCCAGCCGTGACAGTTACTAATGAAAAACTGTTTTTT. Residues: CASSPAVTVTNEKLFF.

The chain couples TRBV19 to TRBJ1-1; D not resolved. Germline CDR1 and CDR2: LNHDA and SQIVND (reference sequence). With 8 bases removed from V and 7 bases from J, the gap between germline ends came to 11 bases. The CDR3 contains 11 residues. CDR3 nucleotides: TGTGCCAGTTTTTCACAGCTTGAAGCTTTCTTT. Protein sequence: CASFSQLEAFF. Using reference TRBV19 and TRBJ1-1 for the parts outside the CDR3, the full variable domain is DGGITQSPKYLFRKEGQNVTLSCEQNLNHDAMYWYRQDPGQGLRLIYYSQIVNDFQKGDIAEGYSVSREKKESFPLTVTSAQKNPTAFYLCASFSQLEAFFGQGTRLTVV.

The chain uses TRBV9 and TRBJ2-5; unclear D gene. The germline gives CDR1 SGDLS, CDR2 YYNGEE. The CDR3 sequence is 15 residues long. Trimming removed 0 bases from V and 1 base from J, with 10 bases in between. CDR3 residues: CASSVEGYTQETQYF. DNA for the CDR3: TGTGCCAGCAGCGTAGAAGGCTATACCCAAGAGACCCAGTACTTC.